The clone carrying this T cell receptor (beta chain) has at least ten counts. The antigen is unknown. The study left out patients who had uncontrolled infection, other autoimmune disease, pregnancy or lactation. This entry belongs to a study of T cells in Graves' hyperthyroidism and ophthalmopathy. Study-wide points: The majority of expanded thyroid clonotypes above 0.001 also appeared in blood. A model of 13 V-J pairs discriminated ophthalmopathy from stable hyperthyroidism. The model anticipated ophthalmopathy a median about 6.5 months pre-onset.

Amplified regions were TCR beta CDR3 sequences from RNA transcripts. The HTBI primer set was used in a first-round RT-PCR of the TCR CDR3. MiXCR, applied by TCRdb to the multiplex PCR reads, yields one record per CDR3 protein. The sample lists 650,000 to 800,000 distinct CDR3 sequences; 45% were seen once. V gave up 3 bases and J gave up 7 bases, with 15 bases separating them. The CDR3 consists of 14 residues. Per the germline V gene, CDR1 is KGHDR and CDR2 is SFDVKD. The genes are TRBV24-1 and TRBJ2-7; tentatively, D is TRBD1 (6 bases). The specimen was peripheral blood or thyroid tissue (not recorded which). The sequence was collected from an adult man with Graves' disease, either hyperthyroidism or ophthalmopathy (not recorded which). CDR3 nucleotides: TGTGCCACCAGTGATCCTCTCCAGGGGTGGGAGCAGTACTTC. It encodes CATSDPLQGWEQYF.